This entry features one TCR beta chain sequence. Measured with immunoSEQ multiplex PCR; TCRdb has only the in-frame clones, and not every one. The sample lists 1.6 million or so clones, roughly 95% occurring once. The data were taken from a study of shared clonotypes between healthy human individuals. The V end lost 3 bases, the J end lost 4 bases, and 18 bases lay between the germline ends. Looked up from germline, CDR1 is SEHNR and CDR2 is FQNEAQ (reference sequence). This CDR3 region has 16 residues. The chain has TRBV7-9 and TRBJ1-1; maybe TRBD1 (6 bases). The clonotype was recovered from a man in his thirties or forties in good health. Sequencing used naive CD4+ T cells sorted from blood. The subset was: CD45RA+ positively selected. The CDR3 protein is CASSLRPLGGGTEAFF. CDR3 coding DNA: TGTGCCAGCAGCTTGAGGCCTCTAGGGGGTGGCACTGAAGCTTTCTTT.